This T cell receptor (beta chain) was sequenced during a study of blood T cells in healthy people across ages. Study findings and constraints: In long-lived donors, naive CD4+ cell counts and diversity exceeded those of aged donors.

Germline assignment: CDR1 SGHTA and CDR2 FQGNSA. This CDR3 spans 16 amino acids. V lost 3 bases to trimming and J lost 4 bases; unmatched junction nucleotides: 8. Aged roughly 6 to 100, donors were systemically healthy Caucasians from Russia. The use of a sample-barcoded 5' primer and a J-beta primer mix characterized a second PCR of 7 to 11 cycles. One entry per CDR3 protein results from TCRdb running MiXCR on the 5' RACE reads. This table has over 450,000 distinct CDR3 sequences, approximately 25% appearing once. For this clonotype: Its specificity is not known.

This same sample was also taken into another study, of T cells of mothers and their children. As that report states: Material was donated by three healthy Caucasian mothers and their six children. The cDNA synthesis received all extracted RNA, at around 1.6 ug per 15 ul.

This sequence originates from a boy between 10 and 17 years old in good health. The chain links TRBV7-2 to TRBJ1-1, with TRBD1 matching over 10 bases. Material: blood. In nucleotides, the CDR3 is TGTGCCAGCAGCTTTCTGACAGGGGGCGGGGGCACTGAAGCTTTCTTT. Its protein product is CASSFLTGGGGTEAFF.